The rows below give T cell receptor beta chains drawn from one sample of a study of T cell responses to AZD1222 COVID-19 vaccine. The data were produced by immunoSEQ multiplex PCR, yet TCRdb's version contains in-frame clones alone and is incomplete. This table holds about 140,000 clones, roughly 90% found once. The material sequenced was peripheral blood, taken on day 0 of AZD1222 vaccination. All receptors derive from an adult in good health. Both conserved end residues are part of each CDR3. The D gene is left open where the match is weak. Expanded clones are given a class, and other clones once, few, many or no size at all.

DNA: TGTGCCAGCAGCCGGGGAGAGTTCTATGGCTACACCTTC; CDR3: CASSRGEFYGYTF; size: -; V: TRBV3-1/TRBV3-2; J: TRBJ1-2; D: -
DNA: TGTGCCAGCAGCTCCGGAGCCCCGGGGGGGCCTGAAGATACGCAGTATTTT; CDR3: CASSSGAPGGPEDTQYF; size: -; V: TRBV9; J: TRBJ2-3; D: TRBD2
DNA: TGTGCCAGCAGCCACATGACACAGAACACCGGGGAGCTGTTTTTT; CDR3: CASSHMTQNTGELFF; size: -; V: TRBV7-9; J: TRBJ2-2; D: -
DNA: TGCGCCAGCAGCTTGAGGACAGGGGAAGGTGGGGCATATGGCTACACCTTC; CDR3: CASSLRTGEGGAYGYTF; size: -; V: TRBV5-1; J: TRBJ1-2; D: TRBD1
DNA: TGCGCCAGCAGCGCCCCCTTCGGATCTAGCGTACAAGAGACCCAGTACTTC; CDR3: CASSAPFGSSVQETQYF; size: few; V: TRBV4-1; J: TRBJ2-5; D: -
DNA: TGTGCCAGCACCCTCGCGGGAGGTTCCTACAATGAGCAGTTCTTC; CDR3: CASTLAGGSYNEQFF; size: -; V: TRBV3-1/TRBV3-2; J: TRBJ2-1; D: TRBD2
DNA: TGTGCCTGGAGTGTATCCTTGAGAGTTTCACCCCTCCACTTT; CDR3: CAWSVSLRVSPLHF; size: -; V: TRBV30; J: TRBJ1-6; D: -
DNA: TGTGCCACCAGCAGACAGATGGATTCACCCCTCCACTTT; CDR3: CATSRQMDSPLHF; size: -; V: TRBV15; J: TRBJ1-6; D: -
DNA: TGCGCCAGCAAGGGCGGGGAGGACTACGAGCAGTACTTC; CDR3: CASKGGEDYEQYF; size: few; V: TRBV5-1; J: TRBJ2-7; D: -
DNA: TGTGCCACCAGTGATTCGGGACAGGGGGCTTCGGGGGAGCTGTTTTTT; CDR3: CATSDSGQGASGELFF; size: -; V: TRBV24-1; J: TRBJ2-2; D: TRBD1
DNA: TGTGCCAGCTCCTCTTCGATGACAGGGGACGGCTACACCTTC; CDR3: CASSSSMTGDGYTF; size: -; V: TRBV18; J: TRBJ1-2; D: TRBD1
DNA: TGTGCCAGCGACTGGGGGAGGGGGTTAAGCACTGAAGCTTTCTTT; CDR3: CASDWGRGLSTEAFF; size: -; V: TRBV19; J: TRBJ1-1; D: -
DNA: TGTGCCAGCAGTTACTCTGTGAGGGGCACTGAAGCTTTCTTT; CDR3: CASSYSVRGTEAFF; size: -; V: TRBV6-5; J: TRBJ1-1; D: -
DNA: TGTGCCAGCAGTTACTCGGCTAGGTGGACCGGGGAGCTGTTTTTT; CDR3: CASSYSARWTGELFF; size: -; V: TRBV28; J: TRBJ2-2; D: -
DNA: TGTGCCAGCAGCGTAGGGGACAGGGGCACTGAAGCTTTCTTT; CDR3: CASSVGDRGTEAFF; size: once; V: TRBV9; J: TRBJ1-1; D: TRBD1
DNA: TGTGCCAGCAGCCCTAGTTCGGCTTATCCGGACTATGGCTACACCTTC; CDR3: CASSPSSAYPDYGYTF; size: -; V: TRBV7-9; J: TRBJ1-2; D: -
DNA: TGTGCCAGCAGCACACAGGGAAGAGGATCTGGAAACACCATATATTTT; CDR3: CASSTQGRGSGNTIYF; size: -; V: TRBV5-4; J: TRBJ1-3; D: -
DNA: TGTGCCAGCAGTTTAGATAGGACAAGATCTCAAGAAGCTTTCTTT; CDR3: CASSLDRTRSQEAFF; size: -; V: TRBV27; J: TRBJ1-1; D: -
DNA: TGTGCCAGCAGTCTCGGGACAGCCTACAATGAGCAGTTCTTC; CDR3: CASSLGTAYNEQFF; size: once; V: TRBV6-5; J: TRBJ2-1; D: TRBD1
DNA: TGTGCCAGCAGCCGCCAGAGCACAGATACGCAGTATTTT; CDR3: CASSRQSTDTQYF; size: -; V: TRBV3-1/TRBV3-2; J: TRBJ2-3; D: -
DNA: TGTGCCAGCAGTGAACTCCTCTTTATGGCTTTCTTT; CDR3: CASSELLFMAFF; size: -; V: TRBV2; J: TRBJ1-1; D: -
DNA: TGTGCCAGCAGTTACGAACCGGGACAGGGTAATTCACCCCTCCACTTT; CDR3: CASSYEPGQGNSPLHF; size: -; V: TRBV6-5; J: TRBJ1-6; D: TRBD1
DNA: TGTGCCAGCAGCTTAGTAGTGAACACTGAAGCTTTCTTT; CDR3: CASSLVVNTEAFF; size: -; V: TRBV7-3; J: TRBJ1-1; D: -
DNA: TGTGCCAGCAGCTTCACAGGGGGCGAGGAAGCTTTCTTT; CDR3: CASSFTGGEEAFF; size: -; V: TRBV7-9; J: TRBJ1-1; D: TRBD1
DNA: TGTGCCAGCAGCTCCCAGACAAACAGGGTTTACGAGCAGTACTTC; CDR3: CASSSQTNRVYEQYF; size: -; V: TRBV5-5; J: TRBJ2-7; D: -
DNA: TGTGCCAGCAGTTACGGGGGAACCTACGAGCAGTACTTC; CDR3: CASSYGGTYEQYF; size: -; V: TRBV6-5; J: TRBJ2-7; D: -
DNA: TGTGCCGGAGGTCTGCGCAATCAGCCCCAGCATTTT; CDR3: CAGGLRNQPQHF; size: -; V: TRBV7-9; J: TRBJ1-5; D: -
DNA: TGTGCCAGCAGTGTGACTAGCGGGATTAAGTCCAGCAATGAGCAGTTCTTC; CDR3: CASSVTSGIKSSNEQFF; size: -; V: TRBV6-4; J: TRBJ2-1; D: TRBD2
DNA: TGCGCCAGCAGCCAAGCAGGGGGTTGGGCGACTAATGAAAAACTGTTTTTT; CDR3: CASSQAGGWATNEKLFF; size: -; V: TRBV4-1; J: TRBJ1-4; D: TRBD1
DNA: TGTGCCAGCAGTACCGACAGGGGGGGCACTGAAGCTTTCTTT; CDR3: CASSTDRGGTEAFF; size: -; V: TRBV6-5; J: TRBJ1-1; D: TRBD1
DNA: TGTGCCAGCAGTTTGGGGCGGGAGTGGGTCCACGAGCAGTACTTC; CDR3: CASSLGREWVHEQYF; size: -; V: TRBV27; J: TRBJ2-7; D: TRBD2
DNA: TGTGCCAGCAGTCGCCAGGGACCGTCTATCTCTGGAAACACCATATATTTT; CDR3: CASSRQGPSISGNTIYF; size: -; V: TRBV6-6; J: TRBJ1-3; D: -
DNA: TGCAGCGTTTCCGGGACAGGGAGTTGGTCGGGGGCCAACGTCCTGACTTTC; CDR3: CSVSGTGSWSGANVLTF; size: -; V: TRBV29-1; J: TRBJ2-6; D: TRBD1
DNA: TGTGCCAGCAGCCAACTAGCGGGGGTTAACCAAGAGACCCAGTACTTC; CDR3: CASSQLAGVNQETQYF; size: -; V: TRBV3-1/TRBV3-2; J: TRBJ2-5; D: TRBD2
DNA: TGTGCCAGCTCGCACCTCAGAGGGGGAAACACCATATATTTT; CDR3: CASSHLRGGNTIYF; size: -; V: TRBV18; J: TRBJ1-3; D: -
DNA: TGTGCCAGCAGCTTCTCAGGGGTTGGCTACACCTTC; CDR3: CASSFSGVGYTF; size: -; V: TRBV7-9; J: TRBJ1-2; D: -
DNA: TGTGCCAGCAGCTTAAACGGGATAACTGAAGCTTTCTTT; CDR3: CASSLNGITEAFF; size: few; V: TRBV7-9; J: TRBJ1-1; D: -
DNA: TGTGCCAGCAGTTACGACAGAACCGGGACTAGCCATGAGCAGTTCTTC; CDR3: CASSYDRTGTSHEQFF; size: -; V: TRBV6-5; J: TRBJ2-1; D: TRBD2
DNA: TGTGCCAGCAGCCCTAAGGGGACAGGGGGGATCTATGGCTACACCTTC; CDR3: CASSPKGTGGIYGYTF; size: -; V: TRBV5-6; J: TRBJ1-2; D: TRBD1
DNA: TGTGCCAGCAGTGAAGCTCGCAGGGGAACAGTTAACTATGGCTACACCTTC; CDR3: CASSEARRGTVNYGYTF; size: few; V: TRBV2; J: TRBJ1-2; D: -
DNA: TGTGCCAGCAGTTACTCAATCGGGCGTGAAGCTTTCTTT; CDR3: CASSYSIGREAFF; size: -; V: TRBV6-6; J: TRBJ1-1; D: -